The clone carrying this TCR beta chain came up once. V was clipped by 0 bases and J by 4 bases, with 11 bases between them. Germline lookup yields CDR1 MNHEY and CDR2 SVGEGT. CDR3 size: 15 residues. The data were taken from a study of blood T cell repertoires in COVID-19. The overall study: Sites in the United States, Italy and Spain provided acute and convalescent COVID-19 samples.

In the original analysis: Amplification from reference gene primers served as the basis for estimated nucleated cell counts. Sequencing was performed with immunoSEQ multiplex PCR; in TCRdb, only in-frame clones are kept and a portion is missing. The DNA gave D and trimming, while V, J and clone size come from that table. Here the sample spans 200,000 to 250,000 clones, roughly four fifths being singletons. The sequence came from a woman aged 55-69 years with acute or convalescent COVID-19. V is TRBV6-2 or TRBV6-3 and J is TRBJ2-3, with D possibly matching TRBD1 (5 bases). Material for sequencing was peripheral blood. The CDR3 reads CASSYSGRAPDTQYF. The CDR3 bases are TGTGCCAGCAGTTACTCAGGCAGGGCCCCAGATACGCAGTATTTT.